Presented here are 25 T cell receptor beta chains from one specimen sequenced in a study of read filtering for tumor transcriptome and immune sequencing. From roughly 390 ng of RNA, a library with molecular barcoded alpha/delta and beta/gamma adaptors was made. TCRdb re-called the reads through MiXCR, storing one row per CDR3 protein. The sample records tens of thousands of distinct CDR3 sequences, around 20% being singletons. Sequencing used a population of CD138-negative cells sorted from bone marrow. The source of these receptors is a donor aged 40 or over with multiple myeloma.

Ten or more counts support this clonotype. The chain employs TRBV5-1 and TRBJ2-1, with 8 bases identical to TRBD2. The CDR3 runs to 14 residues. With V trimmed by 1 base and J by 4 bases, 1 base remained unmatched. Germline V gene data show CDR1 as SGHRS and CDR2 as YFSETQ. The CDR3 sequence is CASSLTGGYNEQFF. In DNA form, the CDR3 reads TGCGCCAGCAGCTTGACGGGGGGGTACAATGAGCAGTTCTTC.

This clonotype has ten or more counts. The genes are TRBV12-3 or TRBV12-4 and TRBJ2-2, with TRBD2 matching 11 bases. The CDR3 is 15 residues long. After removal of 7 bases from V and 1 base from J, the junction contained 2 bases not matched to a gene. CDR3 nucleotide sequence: TGTGCCAGCAAACTAGCGGGGGTGAACACCGGGGAGCTGTTTTTT. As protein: CASKLAGVNTGELFF.

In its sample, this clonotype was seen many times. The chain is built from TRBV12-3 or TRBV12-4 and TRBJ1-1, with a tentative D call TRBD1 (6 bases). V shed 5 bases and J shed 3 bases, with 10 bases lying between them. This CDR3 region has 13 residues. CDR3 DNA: TGTGCCAGCAGTATTAGGACAGACACTGAAGCTTTCTTT. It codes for CASSIRTDTEAFF.

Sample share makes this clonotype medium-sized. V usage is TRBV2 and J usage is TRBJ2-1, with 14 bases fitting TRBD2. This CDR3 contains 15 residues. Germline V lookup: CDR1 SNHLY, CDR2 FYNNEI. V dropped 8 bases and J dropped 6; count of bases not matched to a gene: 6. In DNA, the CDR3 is TGTGCCAGCGGGGGACTAGCGGGAGTCGGCAATGAGCAGTTCTTC. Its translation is CASGGLAGVGNEQFF.

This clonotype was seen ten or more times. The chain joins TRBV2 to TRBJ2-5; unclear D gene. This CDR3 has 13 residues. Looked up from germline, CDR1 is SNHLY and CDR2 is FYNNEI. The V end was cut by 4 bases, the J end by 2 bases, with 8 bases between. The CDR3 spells CASSGQRQETQYF. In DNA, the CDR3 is TGTGCCAGCAGTGGCCAGCGACAAGAGACCCAGTACTTC.

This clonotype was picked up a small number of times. The CDR3 nucleotides read TGTGCCAGCAGAGACAGGGGGAAAAGCACAGATACGCAGTATTTT. Translation gives CASRDRGKSTDTQYF. The genes are TRBV6-1 and TRBJ2-3; 9 bases match TRBD1. The germline V gene has CDR1 MNHNS and CDR2 SASEGT. V lost 6 bases, J lost 0 bases, and 4 bases stayed unmatched. This CDR3 has 15 amino acids.

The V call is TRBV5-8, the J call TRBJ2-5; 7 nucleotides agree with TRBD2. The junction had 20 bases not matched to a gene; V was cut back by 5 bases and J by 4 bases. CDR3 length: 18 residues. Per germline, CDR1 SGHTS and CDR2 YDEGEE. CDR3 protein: CASRPPQGGGDYRETQYF. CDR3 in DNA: TGTGCCAGCAGGCCTCCCCAGGGCGGGGGAGACTACCGAGAGACCCAGTACTTC.

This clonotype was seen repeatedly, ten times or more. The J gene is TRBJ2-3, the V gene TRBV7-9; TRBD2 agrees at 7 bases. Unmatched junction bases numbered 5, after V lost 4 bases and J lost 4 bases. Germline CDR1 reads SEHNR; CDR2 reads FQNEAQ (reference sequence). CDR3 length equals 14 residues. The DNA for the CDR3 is TGTGCCAGCAGCTCGGGGGGACTTCCAGATACGCAGTATTTT. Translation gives CASSSGGLPDTQYF. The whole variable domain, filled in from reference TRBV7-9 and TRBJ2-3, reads DTGVSQNPRHKITKRGQNVTFRCDPISEHNRLYWYRQTLGQGPEFLTYFQNEAQLEKSRLLSDRFSAERPKGSFSTLEIQRTEQGDSAMYLCASSSGGLPDTQYFGPGTRLTVL.

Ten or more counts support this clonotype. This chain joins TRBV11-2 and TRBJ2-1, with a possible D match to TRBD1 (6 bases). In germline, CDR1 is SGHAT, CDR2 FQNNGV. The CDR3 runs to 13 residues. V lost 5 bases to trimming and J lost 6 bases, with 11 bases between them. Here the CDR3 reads CASSQQGFNEQFF. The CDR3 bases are TGTGCCAGCAGCCAACAGGGATTCAATGAGCAGTTCTTC.

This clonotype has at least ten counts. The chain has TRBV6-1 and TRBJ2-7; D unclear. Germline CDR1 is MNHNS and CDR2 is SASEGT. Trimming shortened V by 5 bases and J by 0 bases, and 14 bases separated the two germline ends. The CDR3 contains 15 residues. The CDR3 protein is CASSTLAGYSYEQYF. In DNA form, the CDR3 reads TGTGCCAGCAGTACCTTAGCAGGATACTCCTACGAGCAGTACTTC.

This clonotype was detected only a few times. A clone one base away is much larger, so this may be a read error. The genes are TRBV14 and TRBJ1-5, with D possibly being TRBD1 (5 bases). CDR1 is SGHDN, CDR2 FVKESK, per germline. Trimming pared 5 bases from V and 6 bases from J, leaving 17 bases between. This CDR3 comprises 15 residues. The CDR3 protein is CASSVYGGGSQPQHF. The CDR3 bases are TGTGCCAGCAGCGTATATGGGGGTGGCAGTCAGCCCCAGCATTTT.

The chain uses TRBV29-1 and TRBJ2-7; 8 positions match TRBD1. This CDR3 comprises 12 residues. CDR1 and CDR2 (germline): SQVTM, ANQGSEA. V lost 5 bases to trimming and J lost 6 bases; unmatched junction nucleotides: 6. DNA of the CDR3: TGCAGCGTTCGCAGGGGGCCATCCGAGCAGTACTTC. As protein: CSVRRGPSEQYF.

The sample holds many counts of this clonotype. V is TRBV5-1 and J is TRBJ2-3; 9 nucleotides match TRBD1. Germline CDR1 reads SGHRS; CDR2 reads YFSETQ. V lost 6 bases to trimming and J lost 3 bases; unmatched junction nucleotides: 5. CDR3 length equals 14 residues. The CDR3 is CASKPGQGTDTQYF. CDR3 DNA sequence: TGCGCCAGCAAACCCGGACAGGGGACAGATACGCAGTATTTT.

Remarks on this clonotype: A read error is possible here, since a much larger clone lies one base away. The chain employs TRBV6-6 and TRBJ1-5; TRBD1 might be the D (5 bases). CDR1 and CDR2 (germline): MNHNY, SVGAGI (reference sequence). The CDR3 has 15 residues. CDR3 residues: CPSSPLGGYNQPQHF. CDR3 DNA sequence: TGTCCCAGCAGCCCCCTCGGGGGATACAATCAGCCCCAGCATTTT.

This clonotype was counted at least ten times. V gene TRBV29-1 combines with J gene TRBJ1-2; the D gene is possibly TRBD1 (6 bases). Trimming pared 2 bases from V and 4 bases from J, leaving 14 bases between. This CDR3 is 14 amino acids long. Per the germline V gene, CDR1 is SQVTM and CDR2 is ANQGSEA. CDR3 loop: CSVERGGAGYGYTF. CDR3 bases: TGCAGCGTTGAACGGGGGGGCGCGGGCTATGGCTACACCTTC.

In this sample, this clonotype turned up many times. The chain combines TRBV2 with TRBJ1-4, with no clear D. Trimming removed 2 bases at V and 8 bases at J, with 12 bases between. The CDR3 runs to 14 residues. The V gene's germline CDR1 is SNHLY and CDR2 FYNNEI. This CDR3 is CASSEQVLGEKLFF. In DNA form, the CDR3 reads TGTGCCAGCAGTGAACAGGTCTTGGGGGAAAAACTGTTTTTT. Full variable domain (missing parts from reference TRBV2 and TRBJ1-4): EPEVTQTPSHQVTQMGQEVILRCVPISNHLYFYWYRQILGQKVEFLVSFYNNEISEKSEIFDDQFSVERPDGSNFTLKIRSTKLEDSAMYFCASSEQVLGEKLFFGSGTQLSVL.

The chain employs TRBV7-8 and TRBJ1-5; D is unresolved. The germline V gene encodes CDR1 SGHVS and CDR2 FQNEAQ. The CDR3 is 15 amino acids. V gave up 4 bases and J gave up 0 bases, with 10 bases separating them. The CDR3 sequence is CASSSDSRSNQPQHF. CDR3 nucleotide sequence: TGTGCCAGCAGCTCGGACTCGCGTAGCAATCAGCCCCAGCATTTT.

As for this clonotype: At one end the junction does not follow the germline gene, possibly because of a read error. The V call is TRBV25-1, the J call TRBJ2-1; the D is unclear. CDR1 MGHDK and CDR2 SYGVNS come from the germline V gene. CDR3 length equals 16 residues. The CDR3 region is CASSEEAATAYNDQFF. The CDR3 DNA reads TGTGCCAGCAGTGAAGAGGCGGCAACCGCCTACAATGATCAGTTCTTC.

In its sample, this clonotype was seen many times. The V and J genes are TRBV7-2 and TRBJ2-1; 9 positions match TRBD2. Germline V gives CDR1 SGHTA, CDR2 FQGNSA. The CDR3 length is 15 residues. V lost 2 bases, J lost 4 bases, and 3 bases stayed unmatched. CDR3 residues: CASSLLAGRYNEQFF. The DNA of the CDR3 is TGTGCCAGCAGCTTACTAGCGGGGAGATACAATGAGCAGTTCTTC.

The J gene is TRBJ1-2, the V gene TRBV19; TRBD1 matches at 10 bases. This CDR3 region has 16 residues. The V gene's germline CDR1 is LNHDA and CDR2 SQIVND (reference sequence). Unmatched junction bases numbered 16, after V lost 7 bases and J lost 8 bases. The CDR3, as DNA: TGTGCCAGTAAGCTTCCGGGACAGGGGTCGCCCGGCGGCTACACCTTC. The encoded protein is CASKLPGQGSPGGYTF.

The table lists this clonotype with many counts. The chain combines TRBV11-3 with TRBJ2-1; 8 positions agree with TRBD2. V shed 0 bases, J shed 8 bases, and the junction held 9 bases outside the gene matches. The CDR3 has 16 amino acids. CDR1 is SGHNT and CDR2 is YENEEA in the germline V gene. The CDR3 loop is CASSLEGTRAVYEQFF. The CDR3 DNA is TGTGCCAGCAGCTTAGAAGGGACTAGAGCCGTGTATGAGCAGTTCTTC.

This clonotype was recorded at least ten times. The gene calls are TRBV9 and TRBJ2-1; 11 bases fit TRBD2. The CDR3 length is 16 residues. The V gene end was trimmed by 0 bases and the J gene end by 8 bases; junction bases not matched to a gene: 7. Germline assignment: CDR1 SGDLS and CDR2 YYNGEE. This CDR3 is CASSVGRTSGHDEQFF. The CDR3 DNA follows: TGTGCCAGCAGCGTAGGTAGGACTAGCGGGCACGATGAGCAGTTCTTC.

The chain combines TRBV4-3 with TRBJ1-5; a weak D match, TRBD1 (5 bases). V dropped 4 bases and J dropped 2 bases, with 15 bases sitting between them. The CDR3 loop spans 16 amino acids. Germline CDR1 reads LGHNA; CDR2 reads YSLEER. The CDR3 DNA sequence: TGCGCCAGCAGCCCTGGGGCAGGGTCGGGCAATCAGCCCCAGCATTTT. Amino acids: CASSPGAGSGNQPQHF.

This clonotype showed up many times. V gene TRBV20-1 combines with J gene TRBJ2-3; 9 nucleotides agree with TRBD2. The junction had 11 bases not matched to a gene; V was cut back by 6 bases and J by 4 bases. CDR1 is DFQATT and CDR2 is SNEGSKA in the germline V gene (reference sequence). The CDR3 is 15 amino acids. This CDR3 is CSAMGLAPISDTQYF. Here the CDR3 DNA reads TGCAGTGCGATGGGACTAGCCCCGATCTCAGATACGCAGTATTTT.

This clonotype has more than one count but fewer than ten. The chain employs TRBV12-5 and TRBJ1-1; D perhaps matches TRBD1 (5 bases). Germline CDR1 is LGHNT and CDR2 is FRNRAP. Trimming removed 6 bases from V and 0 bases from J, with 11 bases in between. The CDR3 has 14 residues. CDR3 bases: TGTGCTAGTGGCTGGGGGACGGTGAACACTGAAGCTTTCTTT. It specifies CASGWGTVNTEAFF.